This is a list of T cell receptor beta chains from one sample in a study of shared clonotypes between healthy human individuals. The assay was immunoSEQ multiplex PCR, and TCRdb's table has in-frame clones only and misses some. The table lists millions of clones, roughly 96% of them singletons, with more than 0.1% in the top ten. The sequencing sample was made of naive CD4+ T cells sorted from blood. The receptor set was obtained from a man younger than 35 in good health. Both conserved end residues are part of each CDR3. Each record gives: D gene, V gene, J gene, CDR3 protein, CDR3 DNA. D genes are given only for firm matches.

D gene: TRBD1; V gene: TRBV10-3; J gene: TRBJ1-5; CDR3 protein: CAISIDRVNQPQHF; CDR3 DNA: TGTGCCATCTCCATCGACAGGGTGAATCAGCCCCAGCATTTT
D gene: TRBD1; V gene: TRBV4-1; J gene: TRBJ2-7; CDR3 protein: CASSHPGQGAYEQYF; CDR3 DNA: TGCGCCAGCAGCCATCCGGGACAGGGGGCGTACGAGCAGTACTTC
D gene: TRBD2; V gene: TRBV9; J gene: TRBJ2-7; CDR3 protein: CASSPASGSSYEQYF; CDR3 DNA: TGTGCCAGCAGCCCTGCTAGCGGAAGCTCCTACGAGCAGTACTTC
D gene: .; V gene: TRBV5-1; J gene: TRBJ1-2; CDR3 protein: CASSLASQITNYGYTF; CDR3 DNA: TGCGCCAGCAGCTTGGCCTCTCAGATAACTAACTATGGCTACACCTTC
D gene: .; V gene: TRBV7-9; J gene: TRBJ1-1; CDR3 protein: CASRRMKGNTEAFF; CDR3 DNA: TGTGCCAGCAGACGCATGAAGGGGAACACTGAAGCTTTCTTT
D gene: TRBD2; V gene: TRBV7-2; J gene: TRBJ2-5; CDR3 protein: CASSDTSAQETQYF; CDR3 DNA: TGTGCCAGCAGCGACACTAGCGCCCAAGAGACCCAGTACTTC
D gene: TRBD1; V gene: TRBV30; J gene: TRBJ2-2; CDR3 protein: CAWTRNSGTGLAGELFF; CDR3 DNA: TGTGCCTGGACGAGGAATTCTGGGACAGGGTTGGCCGGGGAGCTGTTTTTT
D gene: TRBD1; V gene: TRBV7-9; J gene: TRBJ1-1; CDR3 protein: CASSLGQGGNTEAFF; CDR3 DNA: TGTGCCAGCAGCTTGGGACAGGGGGGAAACACTGAAGCTTTCTTT
D gene: .; V gene: TRBV25-1; J gene: TRBJ2-3; CDR3 protein: CASSKGRPSTDTQYF; CDR3 DNA: TGTGCCAGCAGCAAGGGGAGGCCGAGCACAGATACGCAGTATTTT
D gene: .; V gene: TRBV4-1; J gene: TRBJ2-1; CDR3 protein: CASSHRGEGTGYNEQFF; CDR3 DNA: TGCGCCAGCAGCCATCGGGGGGAGGGGACAGGCTACAATGAGCAGTTCTTC
D gene: .; V gene: TRBV7-2; J gene: TRBJ2-3; CDR3 protein: CASSLNPGYGGDTQYF; CDR3 DNA: TGTGCCAGCAGCTTAAACCCGGGATATGGGGGAGATACGCAGTATTTT
D gene: .; V gene: TRBV7-9; J gene: TRBJ2-3; CDR3 protein: CASIRTIGPDTQYF; CDR3 DNA: TGTGCCTCAATCCGGACCATTGGCCCAGATACGCAGTATTTT